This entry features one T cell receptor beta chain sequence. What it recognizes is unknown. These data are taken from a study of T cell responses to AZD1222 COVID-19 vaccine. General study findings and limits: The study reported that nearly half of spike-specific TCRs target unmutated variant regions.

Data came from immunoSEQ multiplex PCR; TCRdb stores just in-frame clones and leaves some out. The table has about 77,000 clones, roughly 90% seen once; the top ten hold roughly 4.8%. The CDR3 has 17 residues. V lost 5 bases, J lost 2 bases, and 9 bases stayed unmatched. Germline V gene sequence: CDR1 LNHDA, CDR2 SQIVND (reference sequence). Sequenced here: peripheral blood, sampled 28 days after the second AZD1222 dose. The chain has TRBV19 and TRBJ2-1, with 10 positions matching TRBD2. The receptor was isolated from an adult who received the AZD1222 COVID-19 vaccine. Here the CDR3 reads CASSPEGTSETYNEQFF. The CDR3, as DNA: TGTGCCAGTAGTCCCGAAGGGACTAGCGAAACCTACAATGAGCAGTTCTTC.